This is a list of T cell receptor beta chains from one sample in a study of shared clonotypes between healthy human individuals. Using immunoSEQ multiplex PCR, the repertoire was profiled, and TCRdb retains in-frame clones only, with some absent. The table records more than 2 million clones, approximately 94% of them present only once. The sequencing sample was made of naive CD8+ T cells sorted from blood. The receptors were gathered from a young man in good health. CDR3s include the opening cysteine and the closing phenylalanine or tryptophan. The order of the fields is clone size, V gene, CDR3 length, J gene, CDR3 protein. Only some rows state a clone size, as once, few, many or a class for expanded clones.

.	TRBV9	13	TRBJ2-1	CASSVGGSNEQFF
once	TRBV7-9	13	TRBJ1-2	CASSEGGLSGYTF
.	TRBV4-1	16	TRBJ1-2	CASSQVPGGPYYGYTF
.	TRBV11-2	13	TRBJ2-7	CASSRKTGYEQYF
.	TRBV2	14	TRBJ2-7	CASRPTSGNYEQYF
.	TRBV25-1	15	TRBJ2-1	CASSGPGRSYNEQFF
.	TRBV6-1	15	TRBJ2-3	CASSLTSGTPDTQYF
.	TRBV6-6	15	TRBJ2-2	CASSSKNPAAGELFF
.	TRBV2	13	TRBJ2-1	CASLDRLYNEQFF
.	TRBV5-4	15	TRBJ1-4	CASPKHRVTNEKLFF
.	TRBV5-5	17	TRBJ1-6	CASSKTTGGNYNSPLHF
.	TRBV5-4	12	TRBJ2-3	CASSLGGYTQYF
.	TRBV5-6	15	TRBJ2-3	CASSLAPSSTDTQYF
.	TRBV5-1	16	TRBJ2-3	CASSLASGGTTDTQYF
.	TRBV9	14	TRBJ2-3	CASSASGRLDTQYF
.	TRBV27	14	TRBJ2-7	CASSLVGQIYEQYF
.	TRBV27	14	TRBJ2-5	CASSLSGGQETQYF
.	TRBV4-1	13	TRBJ2-1	CASSHPASDEQFF
.	TRBV5-6	14	TRBJ1-1	CASRWTGENTEAFF
.	TRBV19	13	TRBJ2-2	CASWDRLNGELFF
.	TRBV4-1	16	TRBJ1-2	CASSQELPQGRYGYTF
.	TRBV30	17	TRBJ2-1	CAWSDPLAGGPYNEQFF
.	TRBV11-2	16	TRBJ2-1	CASSPLAGGQYNEQFF
.	TRBV5-6	13	TRBJ2-1	CASSLDPYNEQFF
.	TRBV29-1	14	TRBJ2-1	CSVQAGSSYNEQFF
.	TRBV4-2	17	TRBJ2-7	CASSQDGGGGGVNEQYF
.	TRBV27	16	TRBJ2-2	CASSSPAGQNTGELFF
once	TRBV27	14	TRBJ2-7	CASSWSGGSYEQYF
.	TRBV13	15	TRBJ2-1	CASSQAVGGPDEQFF
.	TRBV27	17	TRBJ2-7	CASSLLSPASGGHEQYF
once	TRBV28	14	TRBJ2-7	CASSLTGTSYEQYF
.	TRBV6-1	12	TRBJ2-7	CASLRDNYEQYF
once	TRBV6-1	15	TRBJ2-7	CASSDRGAFPYEQYF
once	TRBV4-1	15	TRBJ1-3	CASSQDEGSGNTIYF
.	TRBV5-4	14	TRBJ1-2	CASSLVPQDYGYTF
once	TRBV7-2	16	TRBJ2-1	CASSARSGRANNEQFF
.	TRBV9	15	TRBJ2-3	CASSVGGVVTDTQYF
.	TRBV27	16	TRBJ2-7	CASSPSLGREKYEQYF
.	TRBV6-4	18	TRBJ1-6	CASSDWYPELGIRSPLHF
once	TRBV27	13	TRBJ2-1	CASSLSLVDEQFF
.	TRBV4-1	17	TRBJ1-5	CASSSRGWTDSNQPQHF
.	TRBV10-1	13	TRBJ2-7	CASSSTGAGEQYF
.	TRBV7-8	15	TRBJ2-7	CASSLVAGGPYEQYF